The T cell receptor beta chain described here comes from a study of a mutant IDH1 vaccine in newly diagnosed glioma. Study context: Initiation of the vaccine course occurred 4-6 weeks after radiotherapy alone, or alongside temozolomide cycles.

Germline CDR1 and CDR2: LGHNA and YSLEER. Trimming took 3 bases from V and 4 from J; bases not matched to a gene: 5. The CDR3 runs to 16 residues. As concerns this clone: Its target is unknown.

The method was immunoSEQ multiplex PCR; TCRdb's version includes in-frame clones alone and lacks a portion of them. Seen here are roughly 120,000 clones, over 75% observed once, and the top ten hold 5.5%. The time point was: week 11, during vaccination. Every single dose of the vaccine, 300 ug of mutant IDH1 20-mer peptide, came with topical imiquimod. Donors had new IDH1-mutant astrocytomas of WHO grade 3 or 4 (ATRX-lost). The starting material was PBMCs, obtained from a glioma patient whose treatment included an IDH1 peptide vaccine. The sequence was collected from a man in his forties or fifties with glioma. The chain recombines TRBV4-3 with TRBJ2-2; 10 bases fit TRBD1. CDR3 residues: CASSQRDRGGTGELFF. The CDR3, as DNA: TGCGCCAGCAGCCAGCGGGACAGGGGCGGCACCGGGGAGCTGTTTTTT.